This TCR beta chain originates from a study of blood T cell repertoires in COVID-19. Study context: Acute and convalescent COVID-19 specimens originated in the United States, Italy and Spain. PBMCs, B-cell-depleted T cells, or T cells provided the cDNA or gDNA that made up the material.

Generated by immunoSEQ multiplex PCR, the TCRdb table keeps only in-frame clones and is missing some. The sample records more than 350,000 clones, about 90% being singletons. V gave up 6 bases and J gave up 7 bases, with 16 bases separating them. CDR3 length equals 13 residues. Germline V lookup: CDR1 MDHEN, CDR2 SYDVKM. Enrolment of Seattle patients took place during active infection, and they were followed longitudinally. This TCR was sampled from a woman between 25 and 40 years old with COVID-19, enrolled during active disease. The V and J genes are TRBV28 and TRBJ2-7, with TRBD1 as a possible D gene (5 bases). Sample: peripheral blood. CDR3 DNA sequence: TGTGCCAGCAGCCGATGGGGCTTGAGAGAGCAGTACTTC. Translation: CASSRWGLREQYF.